This T cell receptor beta chain was recorded in a study of T cells after yellow fever vaccination. Study findings and constraints: A large majority of primary-vaccination clones showed up again after the booster (approximately 95% CD4, around 88% CD8). Some clonotypes, a small share, were shared between CD4 and CD8 compartments. FACS-sorted repertoires might harbor abundant contaminating clonotypes from the bulk population.

For TCR, cDNA came from 5'RACE template switching, which added a universal primer site and UMIs. TCRdb re-analysed the 5' RACE reads in MiXCR, keeping a single row per CDR3 protein. This sample has about 320,000 distinct CDR3 sequences; 6.5% to 8.5% occur once, and the top ten carry 18%. The V gene's germline CDR1 is ENHRY and CDR2 SYGVKD. The CDR3 length is 16 residues. With respect to this clonotype: Its specificity is unknown. One end of the junction fails to match germline, which may point to a read error.

This chain connects TRBV10-3 to TRBJ2-3; D possibly corresponds to TRBD1 (6 bases). Sequenced here: PBMCs, sampled 45 days after the first yellow fever vaccination. This TCR was recovered from a man aged 18 to 30 who received the YFV17D yellow fever vaccine. The CDR3 nucleotides read TGTGCCATCAGTGAGGTTGGTGGGGGCCGTTCAGATAAGCAGTATTTT. This sequence encodes CAISEVGGGRSDKQYF.